The 28 T cell receptor beta chains reported below all come from one sample, sequenced in a study of beta chain bispecific antibodies for T cell cancers. These receptors have no identified antigens. Blood mononuclear cells were expanded for 3 days using either OKT3 anti-CD3 antibody or CD3/CD28 beads. Study outcomes and limitations: Normal T cells contributed less of the targeted TRBV signal than the leukemia cells did.

TCRdb reprocessed the 5' RACE reads with MiXCR, giving one entry per CDR3 protein. The table records about 18,000 distinct CDR3 sequences, 2.1% of them present only once. Specimen: healthy donor T cells cultured with leukemia cells. The receptors here all came from a human donor in good health. Some clones in this sample may be carry-over from other donors' samples.

This clonotype was picked up many times. The rearrangement links TRBV6-5 to TRBJ2-7, with D unresolved. Germline V gene sequence: CDR1 MNHEY, CDR2 SVGAGI. The CDR3 has 14 amino acids. The V gene lost 2 bases and the J gene lost 1 base, with 9 bases spanning the gap. CDR3 protein: CASSYGLNSYEQYF. In DNA, the CDR3 is TGTGCCAGCAGTTACGGCTTAAATTCCTACGAGCAGTACTTC.

This clonotype was picked up many times. The V and J genes are TRBV19 and TRBJ2-1; D not resolved. CDR3 length equals 13 residues. V lost 1 base and J 8 bases, leaving 9 bases between the germline ends. Germline V lookup: CDR1 LNHDA, CDR2 SQIVND (reference sequence). CDR3 residues: CASSIVPLDEQFF. Written as DNA, the CDR3 is TGTGCCAGTAGTATAGTACCTCTGGATGAGCAGTTCTTC.

This clonotype was detected ten times or more. The J gene is TRBJ2-2, the V gene TRBV12-3 or TRBV12-4; 13 bases agree with TRBD2. This CDR3 comprises 16 residues. Trimming cost V 6 bases and J 7 bases; bases outside gene matches: 8. As DNA, the CDR3 is TGTGCCAGCAGAACCGGGACTAGCGGGGCGTTCGGGGAGCTGTTTTTT. Protein product: CASRTGTSGAFGELFF.

This clonotype showed up many times. CDR3 bases: TGTGCCAGCAGCCAAGTAGCCATTCTGACCGTAGACACTGAAGCTTTCTTT. Protein: CASSQVAILTVDTEAFF. This chain links TRBV3-1 with TRBJ1-1; D remains unclear. The V gene's germline CDR1 is LGHDT and CDR2 YNNKEL (reference sequence). The CDR3 runs 17 residues. The V end lost 1 base, the J end lost 3 bases, and 18 bases lay between the germline ends.

This clonotype has ten or more counts. The chain recombines TRBV28 with TRBJ2-2; TRBD1 agrees at 8 bases. The CDR3 totals 18 residues. J was trimmed by 5 bases and V by 2 bases; bases with no gene match: 13. The germline V gene has CDR1 MDHEN and CDR2 SYDVKM. CDR3 loop: CASSLRPPGTGLTGELFF. The CDR3 region has the DNA TGTGCCAGCAGTTTAAGGCCCCCCGGGACAGGTTTAACCGGGGAGCTGTTTTTT.

This clonotype showed up many times. The CDR3 nucleotides read TGCAGTGCCCAGGGACTATACACCGGGGAGCTGTTTTTT. It is translated as CSAQGLYTGELFF. The gene calls are TRBV20-1 and TRBJ2-2, with 7 bases matching TRBD2. Trimming at V came to 6 bases and at J to 3 bases, leaving 4 bases not matched to a gene. The CDR3 is 13 residues long. Germline V lookup: CDR1 DFQATT, CDR2 SNEGSKA (reference sequence).

This clonotype was seen ten or more times. This chain uses TRBV6-2 or TRBV6-3 with TRBJ2-3, with D perhaps matching TRBD2 (5 bases). Germline V gene data show CDR1 as MNHEY and CDR2 as SVGEGT. Trimming stripped 7 bases from V and 0 bases from J, with 11 bases between. The CDR3 has 14 residues. The DNA for the CDR3 is TGTGCCAGCACCTCGGGCGGGAGCACAGATACGCAGTATTTT. The encoded protein is CASTSGGSTDTQYF.

Ten or more counts support this clonotype. This chain joins TRBV4-1 and TRBJ2-5; TRBD2 is a possible D gene (6 bases). CDR3 length: 14 amino acids. Germline values: CDR1 MGHRA, CDR2 YSYEKL. V was clipped by 1 base and J by 1 base, with 7 bases between them. CDR3 sequence reads: CASSQGDFQETQYF. The DNA of the CDR3 is TGCGCCAGCAGCCAAGGGGACTTCCAAGAGACCCAGTACTTC.

This clonotype was counted many times. This chain links TRBV21-1 with TRBJ2-2; the table names TRBD2, a call not compared with the DNA. TRBV21-1 is labeled a pseudogene. The CDR3 contains 18 residues. The CDR3 DNA sequence: TGTGCCAGCAGCCCAGGTCTAGCGGGGGCTTCGCGGACCGGGGAGCTGTTTTTT. Protein: CASSPGLAGASRTGELFF.

By share, this clonotype counts as medium-sized (0.01 to 0.1%). This chain connects TRBV11-2 to TRBJ2-6, with TRBD1 matching 7 bases. Germline values: CDR1 SGHAT, CDR2 FQNNGV. The CDR3 extends over 17 amino acids. The V segment lost 1 base and the J segment 3 bases; nucleotides outside the gene matches: 6. CDR3: CASSLVQQGVGANVLTF. CDR3 DNA sequence: TGTGCCAGCAGCTTAGTTCAGCAGGGGGTTGGGGCCAACGTCCTGACTTTC. The whole variable domain, remainder taken from reference TRBV11-2 and TRBJ2-6, is EAGVAQSPRYKIIEKRQSVAFWCNPISGHATLYWYQQILGQGPKLLIQFQNNGVVDDSQLPKDRFSAERLKGVDSTLKIQPAKLEDSAVYLCASSLVQQGVGANVLTFGAGSRLTVL.

This clonotype was recorded at least ten times. The chain links TRBV30 to TRBJ2-1; TRBD1 matches at 7 bases. CDR3 size: 15 residues. Germline-derived CDR1 and CDR2 are GTSNPN and SVGIG (reference sequence). V lost 3 bases and J lost 5; bases outside the gene matches: 10. CDR3: CAWSLIGTVHNEQFF. The CDR3 DNA is TGTGCCTGGAGCCTTATCGGGACAGTCCACAATGAGCAGTTCTTC.

This clonotype was picked up many times. The gene calls are TRBV27 and TRBJ1-6, with 8 bases identical to TRBD1. This CDR3 contains 15 residues. CDR1 is MNHEY, CDR2 SMNVEV, per germline (reference sequence). Trimming removed 5 bases from V and 11 bases from J; junction bases left unmatched: 11. This CDR3 reads CASSPGTGTVTPLHF. In nucleotides, the CDR3 is TGTGCCAGCAGTCCCGGGACAGGAACGGTGACACCCCTCCACTTT.

This clonotype was seen at least ten times. This chain links TRBV9 with TRBJ2-1; D remains unclear. The germline CDR1 and CDR2 sequences are SGDLS and YYNGEE. V lost 2 bases and J 8 bases, leaving 11 bases between the germline ends. The CDR3 has 13 residues. The CDR3 DNA reads as TGTGCCAGCAGCGTCCTCCCCGGGTATGAGCAGTTCTTC. It yields the protein CASSVLPGYEQFF.

At least ten counts were recorded for this clonotype. The genes are TRBV27 and TRBJ2-5; a weak D match, TRBD2 (7 bases). Germline loops: CDR1 MNHEY, CDR2 SMNVEV (reference sequence). CDR3 length: 16 amino acids. Trimming stripped 6 bases from V and 1 base from J, with 18 bases between. The CDR3 nucleotides are TGTGCCAGCAGAAGTGGGGGGGCAGCCACCCAAGAGACCCAGTACTTC. Its protein is CASRSGGAATQETQYF.

There are many counts of this clonotype. The chain recombines TRBV7-9 with TRBJ1-3; tentative D call: TRBD1 (6 bases). The CDR3 totals 18 residues. CDR1 and CDR2 from the germline V gene are SEHNR and FQNEAQ (reference sequence). Trimming took off 5 bases at V and 0 bases at J, with 20 bases between the two ends. The CDR3 DNA sequence: TGTGCCAGCAGCCCCAGCTCGGGGGGCACCGTCTCTGGAAACACCATATATTTT. It specifies CASSPSSGGTVSGNTIYF.

This clonotype was counted at least ten times. The rearrangement uses TRBV30 and TRBJ1-1; D unresolved. Trimming stripped 5 bases from V and 0 bases from J, with 7 bases between. CDR1 is GTSNPN and CDR2 is SVGIG in the germline V gene (reference sequence). The CDR3 spans 12 residues. The CDR3 reads CAWDTLNTEAFF. As DNA, the CDR3 is TGTGCCTGGGATACCTTGAACACTGAAGCTTTCTTT. Full variable domain (missing parts from reference TRBV30 and TRBJ1-1): SQTIHQWPATLVQPVGSPLSLECTVEGTSNPNLYWYRQAAGRGLQLLFYSVGIGQISSEVPQNLSASRPQDRQFILSSKKLLLSDSGFYLCAWDTLNTEAFFGQGTRLTVV.

This clonotype was seen repeatedly, ten times or more. This rearrangement joins TRBV6-1 to TRBJ1-4, with 7 bases aligning to TRBD1. Germline V gene lookup returns CDR1 MNHNS and CDR2 SASEGT. J gave up 8 bases and V 7 bases, and 19 bases lay outside the gene matches. This CDR3 has 17 amino acids. CDR3 amino acids: CASTPALRAGGSEKLFF. The CDR3 DNA sequence: TGTGCCAGCACCCCAGCCTTAAGGGCAGGGGGATCCGAAAAACTGTTTTTT.

This clonotype showed up many times. The V gene is TRBV19, the J gene TRBJ1-4; 7 bases are a match to TRBD1. This CDR3 comprises 15 residues. Germline CDR1 LNHDA, CDR2 SQIVND (reference sequence). The ends lost 5 bases at V and 5 bases at J; junction bases unmatched: 8. Written as DNA, the CDR3 is TGTGCCAGTAGTGAAGTTGGACAGGTGAATGAAAAACTGTTTTTT. Its protein is CASSEVGQVNEKLFF.

This clonotype was counted ten times or more. This sequence joins TRBV20-1 and TRBJ1-2; TRBD1 aligns across 9 bases. CDR3 length: 13 amino acids. Germline CDR1 DFQATT, CDR2 SNEGSKA (reference sequence). V trimming: 4 bases; J trimming: 7 bases; junction bases outside the gene matches: 7. The CDR3 sequence is CSAKPGQGVGYTF. The CDR3, as DNA: TGCAGTGCTAAACCGGGACAGGGCGTTGGCTACACCTTC.

This clonotype was recorded at least ten times. V gene TRBV20-1 combines with J gene TRBJ2-1; TRBD2 matches at 7 bases. The CDR3 consists of 17 residues. In germline, CDR1 is DFQATT, CDR2 SNEGSKA (reference sequence). J was trimmed by 2 bases and V by 0 bases; bases with no gene match: 10. The CDR3 sequence: CSARDFGGLSPYNEQFF. The DNA of the CDR3 is TGCAGTGCTAGAGATTTTGGGGGACTAAGCCCCTACAATGAGCAGTTCTTC.

This clonotype was counted ten times or more. V and J are TRBV7-9 and TRBJ2-2; D remains ambiguous. V shed 2 bases and J shed 4 bases, with 8 bases lying between them. Germline V gene sequence: CDR1 SEHNR, CDR2 FQNEAQ (reference sequence). CDR3 size: 14 residues. CDR3 sequence (DNA): TGTGCCAGCAGCTTACCGCCTCTCACCGGGGAGCTGTTTTTT. It specifies CASSLPPLTGELFF.

This clonotype was picked up many times. The chain employs TRBV27 and TRBJ2-3, with TRBD2 identical over 8 bases. Germline V gene data show CDR1 as MNHEY and CDR2 as SMNVEV (reference sequence). This CDR3 comprises 16 residues. Trimming at V came to 6 bases and at J to 5 bases, leaving 13 bases not matched to a gene. CDR3 region: CASSSPPGGDKDTQYF. In nucleotides, the CDR3 is TGTGCCAGCAGCTCCCCCCCCGGGGGGGACAAAGATACGCAGTATTTT.

This clonotype appeared many times. This chain connects TRBV6-1 to TRBJ2-1, with D tentatively TRBD2 (6 bases). Per germline, CDR1 MNHNS and CDR2 SASEGT. Trimming pared 2 bases from V and 5 bases from J, leaving 16 bases between. The CDR3 length is 16 residues. The CDR3 DNA reads as TGTGCCAGCAGTGAACTGGCGGGGCCCTATGACAATGAGCAGTTCTTC. Translated, it gives CASSELAGPYDNEQFF.

This clonotype was seen ten or more times. The chain combines TRBV30 with TRBJ2-1; D is ambiguous. Germline V lookup: CDR1 GTSNPN, CDR2 SVGIG (reference sequence). The CDR3 loop spans 12 amino acids. Between the trimmed V and J ends, which lost 1 base and 6 bases, there was a span of 7 bases. CDR3 nucleotide sequence: TGTGCCTGGAGTGCCGAGTTCAATGAGCAGTTCTTC. It is translated as CAWSAEFNEQFF.

In this sample, this clonotype turned up many times. This rearrangement joins TRBV5-4 to TRBJ2-2; TRBD1 matches at 8 bases. CDR1 and CDR2 (germline): SGHNT, YYREEE (reference sequence). V lost 4 bases, J lost 5 bases, and 10 bases stayed unmatched. The CDR3 loop spans 16 amino acids. In nucleotides, the CDR3 is TGTGCCAGCAGCAACGACAGGGGTCGGCAAACCGGGGAGCTGTTTTTT. Its protein product is CASSNDRGRQTGELFF.

This clonotype was recorded at least ten times. The rearrangement links TRBV11-1 to TRBJ2-1, with 13 bases that match TRBD2. The CDR3 consists of 17 residues. V was clipped by 6 bases and J by 6 bases; unmatched bases: 11. CDR1 and CDR2 (germline): SGHAT, FQDESV (reference sequence). The CDR3 protein is CASSFTSGGAAGNEQFF. DNA of the CDR3: TGTGCCAGCAGTTTTACTAGCGGGGGGGCGGCGGGCAATGAGCAGTTCTTC.

This clonotype has at least ten counts. CDR3 sequence reads: CSVRQGLNTEAFF. The CDR3 DNA sequence: TGCAGCGTCCGACAGGGATTGAACACTGAAGCTTTCTTT. This chain joins TRBV29-1 and TRBJ1-1; 7 nucleotides line up with TRBD1. The CDR3 loop spans 13 amino acids. Unmatched junction bases numbered 4, after V lost 6 bases and J lost 0 bases. CDR1 and CDR2 (germline): SQVTM, ANQGSEA.

The sample holds many counts of this clonotype. The chain's CDR3 is CASSFTADTQYF. In DNA, the CDR3 is TGTGCCAGCAGTTTCACAGCAGATACGCAGTATTTT. The V and J genes are TRBV27 and TRBJ2-3; D ambiguous. Germline-derived CDR1 and CDR2 are MNHEY and SMNVEV (reference sequence). V lost 3 bases to trimming and J lost 4 bases, with 5 bases between them. The CDR3 has 12 residues.